The rows below give T cell receptor beta chains drawn from one sample of a study of Ad26.COV2.S vaccination and SARS-CoV-2 variants. The table came from immunoSEQ multiplex PCR; TCRdb's copy has only in-frame clones and leaves some out. There are about 420,000 clones in the sample; roughly 90% occur only once, and 3.6% lies in the top ten. Here the sequenced sample was peripheral blood, taken in a trial of Ad26.COV2.S vaccine versus placebo. The receptors were sampled from a person between 18 and 65 years old who received the Ad26.COV2.S COVID-19 vaccine or a placebo. The CDR3 runs from the conserved cysteine through the conserved F or W. Fields, in order: D gene, V gene, J gene, clone size, CDR3 DNA, CDR3 protein. A D gene is named only where the DNA matches it firmly. Expanded clones get a size class; other rows say once, few or many, or leave the size out.

d_call: TRBD1
v_call: TRBV15
j_call: TRBJ1-1
clone_size: NA
cdr3_nt: TGTGCCACCAGCACCGACAGGGGTTACTCTACCGACACTGAAGCTTTCTTT
cdr3_aa: CATSTDRGYSTDTEAFF

d_call: NA
v_call: TRBV3-1/TRBV3-2
j_call: TRBJ2-3
clone_size: NA
cdr3_nt: TGTGCCAGCAGCCATCCGGTTACTAGCACAGATACGCAGTATTTT
cdr3_aa: CASSHPVTSTDTQYF

d_call: TRBD1
v_call: TRBV19
j_call: TRBJ1-2
clone_size: NA
cdr3_nt: TGTGCCAGTAGCCCCCGGGACAGTGGGATTGATGGCTACACCTTC
cdr3_aa: CASSPRDSGIDGYTF

d_call: NA
v_call: TRBV5-1
j_call: TRBJ2-7
clone_size: NA
cdr3_nt: TGCGCCAGCAGCGGCTCCCCCACCGGGTCCTACTCCTACGAGCAGTACTTC
cdr3_aa: CASSGSPTGSYSYEQYF

d_call: NA
v_call: TRBV6-5
j_call: TRBJ1-5
clone_size: NA
cdr3_nt: TGTGCCAGCAGCAAAGGGACATTTAGCAATCAGCCCCAGCATTTT
cdr3_aa: CASSKGTFSNQPQHF

d_call: NA
v_call: TRBV11-3
j_call: TRBJ2-7
clone_size: NA
cdr3_nt: TGTGCCAGCAGCTTTATTACAGGTTACGAGCAGTACTTC
cdr3_aa: CASSFITGYEQYF

d_call: TRBD1
v_call: TRBV18
j_call: TRBJ1-4
clone_size: NA
cdr3_nt: TGTGCCAGCTCACCCTCGACAGGGGGCTCAACTAATGAAAAACTGTTTTTT
cdr3_aa: CASSPSTGGSTNEKLFF

d_call: TRBD2
v_call: TRBV9
j_call: TRBJ2-1
clone_size: NA
cdr3_nt: TGTGCCAGCAGCGTCGGCGGGGGGCCCTACAATGAGCAGTTCTTC
cdr3_aa: CASSVGGGPYNEQFF

d_call: NA
v_call: TRBV6-1
j_call: TRBJ1-1
clone_size: NA
cdr3_nt: TGTGCCAGCAGTGAACTGGGGGTTGAAGCTTTCTTT
cdr3_aa: CASSELGVEAFF

d_call: NA
v_call: TRBV6-2/TRBV6-3
j_call: TRBJ1-5
clone_size: once
cdr3_nt: TGTGCCAGCAGTTACTCGCCGGACGGAAGCAATCAGCCCCAGCATTTT
cdr3_aa: CASSYSPDGSNQPQHF

d_call: NA
v_call: TRBV21-1
j_call: TRBJ2-3
clone_size: NA
cdr3_nt: TGTGCCAGCAGCAAACGGGCGCCGGGACAGGGTAGCACAGATACGCAGTATTTT
cdr3_aa: CASSKRAPGQGSTDTQYF

d_call: TRBD1
v_call: TRBV20-1
j_call: TRBJ2-7
clone_size: NA
cdr3_nt: TGCAGTGCTAGTGGGACAGGGTTGTACGAGCAGTACTTC
cdr3_aa: CSASGTGLYEQYF

d_call: NA
v_call: TRBV21-1
j_call: TRBJ2-7
clone_size: NA
cdr3_nt: TGTGCCAGCAGCAAAGATCCCATACGCACTAGCGGGGGGTCAGCATACGAGCAGTACTTC
cdr3_aa: CASSKDPIRTSGGSAYEQYF

d_call: NA
v_call: TRBV4-3
j_call: TRBJ2-1
clone_size: NA
cdr3_nt: TGCGCCAGCAGCCCTACTAGCTCCTACAATGAGCAGTTCTTC
cdr3_aa: CASSPTSSYNEQFF

d_call: TRBD2
v_call: TRBV9
j_call: TRBJ2-3
clone_size: NA
cdr3_nt: TGTGCCAGCAGCGTGCAGCGGGGGGCTAGCACAGATACGCAGTATTTT
cdr3_aa: CASSVQRGASTDTQYF

d_call: NA
v_call: TRBV29-1
j_call: TRBJ1-1
clone_size: NA
cdr3_nt: TGCAGCGTTGAACGGTATTCCCCCGGGACTGAACTTATGAACACTGAAGCTTTCTTT
cdr3_aa: CSVERYSPGTELMNTEAFF

d_call: NA
v_call: TRBV7-6
j_call: TRBJ2-3
clone_size: NA
cdr3_nt: TGTGCCAGCAGCTTAGGGGTGTCGGGCAGCTTCACAGATACGCAGTATTTT
cdr3_aa: CASSLGVSGSFTDTQYF

d_call: TRBD1
v_call: TRBV7-2
j_call: TRBJ1-2
clone_size: NA
cdr3_nt: TGTGCCAGCAGCTTAGGTCCTCGGGACAGCTACGGCTACACCTTC
cdr3_aa: CASSLGPRDSYGYTF

d_call: NA
v_call: TRBV9
j_call: TRBJ2-5
clone_size: NA
cdr3_nt: TGTGCCAGCAGCGACGGACAGCAAGAGACCCAGTACTTC
cdr3_aa: CASSDGQQETQYF

d_call: TRBD1
v_call: TRBV7-2
j_call: TRBJ2-2
clone_size: NA
cdr3_nt: TGTGCCAGCAGCTTAACGAGACAGGGGGCCGGGGAGCTGTTTTTT
cdr3_aa: CASSLTRQGAGELFF

d_call: TRBD1
v_call: TRBV24-1
j_call: TRBJ2-5
clone_size: NA
cdr3_nt: TGTGCCACCAGTGCCCCGGGACAGGGTGAGGAGACCCAGTACTTC
cdr3_aa: CATSAPGQGEETQYF

d_call: NA
v_call: TRBV3-1/TRBV3-2
j_call: TRBJ2-7
clone_size: many
cdr3_nt: TGTGCCAGCAGCCAAGGTATCAACTACGAGCAGTACTTC
cdr3_aa: CASSQGINYEQYF

d_call: NA
v_call: TRBV9
j_call: TRBJ2-2
clone_size: NA
cdr3_nt: TGTGCCAGCAGCGCTGGTGGGGGGTACACCGGGGAGCTGTTTTTT
cdr3_aa: CASSAGGGYTGELFF

d_call: TRBD1
v_call: TRBV4-3
j_call: TRBJ1-6
clone_size: NA
cdr3_nt: TGCGCCAGCAGCCTCGGGACAGGAGATTCACCCCTCCACTTT
cdr3_aa: CASSLGTGDSPLHF

d_call: NA
v_call: TRBV7-2
j_call: TRBJ2-5
clone_size: NA
cdr3_nt: TGTGCCAGCAGCTGGGGACACCGGGAGACCCAGTACTTC
cdr3_aa: CASSWGHRETQYF

d_call: NA
v_call: TRBV30
j_call: TRBJ1-6
clone_size: NA
cdr3_nt: TGTGCCTGGAGTGTAAGCTACGGTTCACCCCTCCACTTT
cdr3_aa: CAWSVSYGSPLHF

d_call: NA
v_call: TRBV5-1
j_call: TRBJ2-5
clone_size: NA
cdr3_nt: TGCGCCAGCAGCCGTGGCGGGTACCAAGAGACCCAGTACTTC
cdr3_aa: CASSRGGYQETQYF

d_call: NA
v_call: TRBV15
j_call: TRBJ2-3
clone_size: NA
cdr3_nt: TGTGCCACCAGCAGTGGGGGCCTCGGAGATACGCAGTATTTT
cdr3_aa: CATSSGGLGDTQYF

d_call: TRBD2
v_call: TRBV11-1
j_call: TRBJ2-1
clone_size: NA
cdr3_nt: TGTGCCAGCAGCGCCAGCGGGATCCTGCCGGATGAGCAGTTCTTC
cdr3_aa: CASSASGILPDEQFF

d_call: NA
v_call: TRBV4-3
j_call: TRBJ1-4
clone_size: NA
cdr3_nt: TGCGCCAGCAGCCAAGATGGTGACATAGGCGGCAAAAATGAAAAACTGTTTTTT
cdr3_aa: CASSQDGDIGGKNEKLFF

d_call: NA
v_call: TRBV18
j_call: TRBJ1-5
clone_size: NA
cdr3_nt: TGTGCCAGCTCACCCACAGGCTCGCGCAATCAGCCCCAGCATTTT
cdr3_aa: CASSPTGSRNQPQHF

d_call: TRBD1
v_call: TRBV7-2
j_call: TRBJ1-5
clone_size: NA
cdr3_nt: TGTGCCAGCAGCGTAAGACAGGGTACCCAGCCCCAGCATTTT
cdr3_aa: CASSVRQGTQPQHF

d_call: NA
v_call: TRBV4-3
j_call: TRBJ1-5
clone_size: few
cdr3_nt: TGCGCCACCGACCCCGACAGGATAAATCAGCCCCAGCATTTT
cdr3_aa: CATDPDRINQPQHF

d_call: NA
v_call: TRBV6-2/TRBV6-3
j_call: TRBJ2-7
clone_size: NA
cdr3_nt: TGTGCCAGCAGTTCAGCCTACGAGCAGTACTTC
cdr3_aa: CASSSAYEQYF

d_call: NA
v_call: TRBV4-2
j_call: TRBJ2-7
clone_size: NA
cdr3_nt: TGTGCCAGCAGCCAAGACCAGGACAGAACCTTCTACGAGCAGTACTTC
cdr3_aa: CASSQDQDRTFYEQYF

d_call: NA
v_call: TRBV29-1
j_call: TRBJ1-2
clone_size: NA
cdr3_nt: TGCAGCGCCGTCCCCCATGATTATGGCTACACCTTC
cdr3_aa: CSAVPHDYGYTF

d_call: NA
v_call: TRBV7-3
j_call: TRBJ2-6
clone_size: NA
cdr3_nt: TGTGCCAGCAGCTTAAGACAGGCTAGCTCTGGGGCCAACGTCCTGACTTTC
cdr3_aa: CASSLRQASSGANVLTF

d_call: NA
v_call: TRBV18
j_call: TRBJ1-6
clone_size: NA
cdr3_nt: TGTGCCAGCTCACTAAGCTCCTATAATTCACCCCTCCACTTT
cdr3_aa: CASSLSSYNSPLHF

d_call: NA
v_call: TRBV19
j_call: TRBJ1-3
clone_size: NA
cdr3_nt: TGTGCCAGTAGTCCCCAACCCAGCTCTGGAAACACCATATATTTT
cdr3_aa: CASSPQPSSGNTIYF

d_call: NA
v_call: TRBV28
j_call: TRBJ2-7
clone_size: few
cdr3_nt: TGTGCCAGCAGTTCCCCGACAGGGCAGTACTTC
cdr3_aa: CASSSPTGQYF

d_call: TRBD1
v_call: TRBV6-5
j_call: TRBJ1-2
clone_size: once
cdr3_nt: TGTGCCAGCAGTACAGGGGGATATGGCTACACCTTC
cdr3_aa: CASSTGGYGYTF

d_call: TRBD2
v_call: TRBV3-1/TRBV3-2
j_call: TRBJ2-7
clone_size: NA
cdr3_nt: TGTGCCAGCAGCGGCCCGGGACTAGCGGGGGGGAGGCTCGAGCAGTACTTC
cdr3_aa: CASSGPGLAGGRLEQYF

d_call: NA
v_call: TRBV27
j_call: TRBJ2-7
clone_size: NA
cdr3_nt: TGTGCCAGCACCTACTTCTCAGGCGAGCAGTACTTC
cdr3_aa: CASTYFSGEQYF

d_call: TRBD2
v_call: TRBV6-2/TRBV6-3
j_call: TRBJ2-1
clone_size: few
cdr3_nt: TGTGCCAGCAGTTACGGGACTAGCTCAAATGAGCAGTTCTTC
cdr3_aa: CASSYGTSSNEQFF

d_call: NA
v_call: TRBV25-1
j_call: TRBJ1-4
clone_size: NA
cdr3_nt: TGTGCCAGCAGTGACAGTATTGAGGGAGGGAGGGAACTGTTTTTT
cdr3_aa: CASSDSIEGGRELFF

d_call: TRBD1
v_call: TRBV15
j_call: TRBJ1-5
clone_size: NA
cdr3_nt: TGTGCCACCAGCAGAGGCATGCAGGGGGCGAATCAGCCCCAGCATTTT
cdr3_aa: CATSRGMQGANQPQHF